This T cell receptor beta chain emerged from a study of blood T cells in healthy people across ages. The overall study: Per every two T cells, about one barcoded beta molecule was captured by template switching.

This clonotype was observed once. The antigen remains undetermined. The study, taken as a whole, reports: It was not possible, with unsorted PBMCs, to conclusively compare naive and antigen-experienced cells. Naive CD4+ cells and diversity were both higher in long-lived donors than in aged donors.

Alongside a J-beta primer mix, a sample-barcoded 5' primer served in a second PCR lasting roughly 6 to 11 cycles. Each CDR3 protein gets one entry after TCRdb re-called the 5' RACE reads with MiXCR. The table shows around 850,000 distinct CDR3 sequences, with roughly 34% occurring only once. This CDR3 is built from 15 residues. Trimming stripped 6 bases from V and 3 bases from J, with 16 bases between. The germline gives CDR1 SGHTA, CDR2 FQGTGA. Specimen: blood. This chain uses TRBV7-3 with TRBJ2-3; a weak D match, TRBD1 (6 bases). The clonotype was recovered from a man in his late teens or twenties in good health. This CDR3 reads CASSPTGFETDTQYF. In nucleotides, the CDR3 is TGTGCCAGCAGTCCCACAGGGTTTGAGACAGATACGCAGTATTTT.